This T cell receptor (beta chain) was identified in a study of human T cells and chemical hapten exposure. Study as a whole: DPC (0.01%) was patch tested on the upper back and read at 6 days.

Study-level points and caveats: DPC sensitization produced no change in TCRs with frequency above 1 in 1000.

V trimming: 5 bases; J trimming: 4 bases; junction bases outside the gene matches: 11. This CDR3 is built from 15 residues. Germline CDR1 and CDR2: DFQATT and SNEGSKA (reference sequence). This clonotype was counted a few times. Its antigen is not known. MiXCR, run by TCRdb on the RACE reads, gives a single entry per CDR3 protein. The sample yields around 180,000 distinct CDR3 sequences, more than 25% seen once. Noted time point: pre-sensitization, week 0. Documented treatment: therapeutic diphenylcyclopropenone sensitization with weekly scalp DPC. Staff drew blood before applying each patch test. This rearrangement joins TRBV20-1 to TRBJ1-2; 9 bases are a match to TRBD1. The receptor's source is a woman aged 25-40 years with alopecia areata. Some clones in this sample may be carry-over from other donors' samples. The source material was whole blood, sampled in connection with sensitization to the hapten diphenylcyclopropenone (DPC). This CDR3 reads CSAFDRGTPSYGYTF. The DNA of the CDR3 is TGCAGTGCTTTTGACAGGGGGACCCCCAGCTATGGCTACACCTTC.